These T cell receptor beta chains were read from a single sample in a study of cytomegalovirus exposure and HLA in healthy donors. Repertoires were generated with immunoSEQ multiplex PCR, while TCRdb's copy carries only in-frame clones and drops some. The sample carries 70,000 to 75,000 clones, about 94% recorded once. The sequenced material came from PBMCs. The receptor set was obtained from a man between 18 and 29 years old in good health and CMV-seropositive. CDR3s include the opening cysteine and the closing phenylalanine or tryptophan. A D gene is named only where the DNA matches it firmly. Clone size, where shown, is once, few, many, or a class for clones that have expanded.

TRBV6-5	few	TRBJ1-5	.	CASSATTGANQPQHF	TGTGCCAGCAGTGCGACGACAGGAGCCAATCAGCCCCAGCATTTT
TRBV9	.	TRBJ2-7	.	CASSVALVKNEQYF	TGTGCCAGCAGCGTCGCACTAGTGAAAAACGAGCAGTACTTC
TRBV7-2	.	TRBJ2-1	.	CASSREGGLYNEQFF	TGTGCCAGCAGCAGGGAGGGGGGCCTCTACAATGAGCAGTTCTTC
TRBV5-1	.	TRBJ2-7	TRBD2	CASSLGGGEQYF	TGCGCCAGCAGCTTGGGGGGGGGCGAGCAGTACTTC
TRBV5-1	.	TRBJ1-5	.	CASSLGTNQPQHF	TGCGCCAGCAGCTTGGGGACAAATCAGCCCCAGCATTTT
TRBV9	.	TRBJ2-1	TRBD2	CASSGKLAGDNEQFF	TGTGCCAGCAGCGGCAAACTAGCGGGGGACAATGAGCAGTTCTTC
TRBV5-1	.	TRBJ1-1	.	CASSLGQIEAFF	TGCGCCAGCAGCTTGGGACAGATTGAAGCTTTCTTT
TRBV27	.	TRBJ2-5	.	CASSSLAGQETQYF	TGTGCCAGCAGTTCTTTGGCGGGCCAAGAGACCCAGTACTTC
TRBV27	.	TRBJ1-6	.	CASSLPPGTYPNSPLHF	TGTGCCAGCAGTCTCCCTCCGGGGACATACCCTAATTCACCCCTCCACTTT
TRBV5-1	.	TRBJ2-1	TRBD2	CASSSRTGGSSYNEQFF	TGCGCCAGCAGCTCCCGGACGGGGGGGAGCTCCTACAATGAGCAGTTCTTC
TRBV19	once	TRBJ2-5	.	CASSVDSQETQYF	TGTGCCAGTAGTGTGGACAGCCAAGAGACCCAGTACTTC
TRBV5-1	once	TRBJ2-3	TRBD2	CASSWGGSTDTQYF	TGCGCCAGCAGCTGGGGGGGAAGCACAGATACGCAGTATTTT
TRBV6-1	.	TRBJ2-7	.	CASSDQTFVGEQYF	TGTGCCAGCAGTGACCAGACATTTGTAGGCGAGCAGTACTTC
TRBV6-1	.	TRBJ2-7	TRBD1	CASSAQPGQSYEQYF	TGTGCCAGCAGTGCACAACCGGGACAGTCCTACGAGCAGTACTTC
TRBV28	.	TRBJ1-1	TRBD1	CASSGTGGAGKRAFF	TGTGCCAGCTCCGGCACAGGGGGCGCGGGGAAGAGGGCTTTCTTT
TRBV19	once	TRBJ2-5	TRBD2	CASSIPLAGGLETQYF	TGTGCCAGTAGTATTCCCCTAGCGGGGGGGCTTGAGACCCAGTACTTC
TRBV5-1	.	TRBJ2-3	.	CASSPVRTDTQYF	TGCGCCAGCAGTCCGGTCCGCACAGATACGCAGTATTTT
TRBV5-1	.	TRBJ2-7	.	CASSLQPFSYEQYF	TGCGCCAGCAGCTTACAACCTTTCTCCTACGAGCAGTACTTC
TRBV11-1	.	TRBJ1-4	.	CASSDRSGEVEKLFF	TGTGCCAGCAGCGACCGTTCGGGGGAGGTAGAAAAACTGTTTTTT
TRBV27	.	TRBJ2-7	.	CASSQGGSYEQYF	TGTGCCAGCAGTCAAGGGGGCTCCTACGAGCAGTACTTC
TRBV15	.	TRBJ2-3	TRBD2	CATSRDRRAGGYTDTQYF	TGTGCCACCAGCAGAGATCGTCGGGCGGGAGGGTACACAGATACGCAGTATTTT
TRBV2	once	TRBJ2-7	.	CASSVGFGSYEQYF	TGTGCCAGCAGTGTCGGTTTTGGTTCCTACGAGCAGTACTTC
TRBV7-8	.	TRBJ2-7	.	CASSLEYRQVKYF	TGTGCCAGCAGCTTAGAGTACAGGCAAGTAAAGTACTTC
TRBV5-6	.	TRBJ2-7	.	CASSSGGTGVPYEQYF	TGTGCCAGCAGCTCTGGTGGGACTGGGGTCCCCTACGAGCAGTACTTC
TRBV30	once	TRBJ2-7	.	CAWSPLAYYEQYF	TGTGCCTGGAGTCCTCTCGCCTACTACGAGCAGTACTTC
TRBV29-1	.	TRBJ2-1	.	CSVPHRFEQFF	TGCAGCGTTCCCCACAGATTTGAGCAGTTCTTC
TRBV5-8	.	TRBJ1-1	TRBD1	CASSPTGQRTEAFF	TGTGCCAGCTCCCCGACAGGGCAGCGCACTGAAGCTTTCTTT
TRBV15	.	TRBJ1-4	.	CATSRDRSTNEKLFF	TGTGCCACCAGCAGAGACAGGTCCACTAATGAAAAACTGTTTTTT
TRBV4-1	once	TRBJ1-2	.	CASSQGGSGGIYGYTF	TGCGCCAGCAGCCAGGGGGGGTCGGGGGGGATCTATGGCTACACCTTC
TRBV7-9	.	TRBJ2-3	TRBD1	CASSFSGGGTDTQYF	TGTGCCAGCAGCTTTTCAGGGGGCGGCACAGATACGCAGTATTTT
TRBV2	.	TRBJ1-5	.	CASGSQVNQPQHF	TGTGCCAGCGGATCACAGGTCAATCAGCCCCAGCATTTT
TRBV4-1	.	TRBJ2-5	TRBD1	CASSQGGETGVRETQYF	TGCGCCAGCAGCCAAGGGGGGGAGACAGGGGTGCGAGAGACCCAGTACTTC
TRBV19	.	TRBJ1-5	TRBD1	CASSIAQGAYQPQHF	TGTGCCAGTAGTATAGCACAGGGGGCCTATCAGCCCCAGCATTTT
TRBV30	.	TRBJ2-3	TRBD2	CASTSGTADTQYF	TGTGCCTCGACTAGCGGGACCGCAGATACGCAGTATTTT
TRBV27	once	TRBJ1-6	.	CASREDTNNSPLHF	TGTGCCAGCCGTGAGGACACAAATAATTCACCCCTCCACTTT
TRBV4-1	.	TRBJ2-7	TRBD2	CASSQGRFVGGINYEQYF	TGCGCCAGCAGCCAAGGGAGGTTCGTGGGGGGGATTAACTACGAGCAGTACTTC
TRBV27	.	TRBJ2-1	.	CASRQTGTLNNEQFF	TGTGCCAGCAGACAGACCGGGACTTTGAACAATGAGCAGTTCTTC
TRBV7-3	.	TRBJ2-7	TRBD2	CASSLIAGGTEQYF	TGTGCCAGCAGCTTAATAGCGGGAGGAACCGAGCAGTACTTC
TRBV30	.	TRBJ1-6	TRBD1	CAWSLGQGVSPLHF	TGTGCCTGGAGTCTGGGACAGGGGGTGTCACCCCTCCACTTT
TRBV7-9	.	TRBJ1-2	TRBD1	CASSLGPGQGNYGYTF	TGTGCCAGCAGCTTAGGGCCTGGACAGGGTAACTATGGCTACACCTTC
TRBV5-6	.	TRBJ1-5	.	CASSLVDQPQHF	TGTGCCAGCAGCTTGGTAGATCAGCCCCAGCATTTT
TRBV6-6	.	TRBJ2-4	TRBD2	CASSYVAGVKNIQYF	TGTGCCAGCAGTTACGTAGCGGGAGTCAAAAACATTCAGTACTTC